This T cell receptor beta chain is from a study of radiotherapy plus CTLA-4 blockade in lung cancer. The assay was immunoSEQ multiplex PCR, and TCRdb's table has in-frame clones only and misses some. The sample records some 110,000 clones, about four fifths being singletons. The TCR comes from a human donor with non-small cell lung cancer who had a partial response to radiotherapy plus ipilimumab. The specimen comprised peripheral blood, sampled from a patient treated with radiotherapy plus ipilimumab.

The CDR3: CASSPGKWQSTGELFF. CDR3 DNA sequence: TGCGCCAGCAGCCCTGGTAAATGGCAAAGCACCGGGGAGCTGTTTTTT. The chain employs TRBV4-1 and TRBJ2-2; D is undetermined. Per germline, CDR1 MGHRA and CDR2 YSYEKL. Trimming stripped 4 bases from V and 4 bases from J, with 16 bases between. This CDR3 has 16 amino acids.